The text below deals with one TCR beta chain. The data were obtained in a study of response to subunit inactivated influenza vaccine. With 4 bases removed from V and 3 bases from J, the gap between germline ends came to 13 bases. Germline-derived CDR1 and CDR2 are SQVTM and ANQGSEA. The CDR3 sequence is 13 residues long. TCRdb re-called the RT-PCR reads with MiXCR, one entry per CDR3 protein. The sample shows more than 400,000 distinct CDR3 sequences, approximately 7.2% of them seen only once. The TCR originated in a man between 50 and 75 years old who received an inactivated influenza vaccine. This specimen was PBMCs from blood, taken roughly 24 months after vaccination. The V gene is TRBV29-1, the J gene TRBJ2-7; D uncertain. DNA of the CDR3: TGCAGCGTTGGTGACGGCAGCCTCTACGAGCAGTACTTC. Amino acids: CSVGDGSLYEQYF.